The count of the clone carrying this T cell receptor beta chain is one. This sample is part of a study of control samples from healthy donors and cancer patients. Clones were read by immunoSEQ multiplex PCR, and TCRdb kept only the in-frame ones, dropping some. The data show 170,000 or so clones, approximately 95% seen once. Germline CDR1 MNHEY, CDR2 SVGAGI. This CDR3 region has 13 residues. Trimming cost V 7 bases and J 4 bases, with 14 bases left between them. This clonotype originated in a man between 18 and 29 years old in good health. The source material was blood. The rearrangement joins TRBV6-5 to TRBJ2-7; D is possibly TRBD1 or TRBD2 (5 bases each). The CDR3 spells CASIAEGSYEQYF. The CDR3 DNA is TGTGCCAGCATTGCCGAGGGGTCATACGAGCAGTACTTC.